This T cell receptor beta chain comes out of a study of blood T cells in healthy people across ages. Study results and limitations: Measured against age, TCR beta diversity per million T cells decreased in a roughly linear manner.

Sample-barcoded 5' priming and a J-beta primer mix drove a second PCR of roughly 6 to 12 cycles. Using its own MiXCR run on the 5' RACE reads, TCRdb lists one record per CDR3 protein. The repertoire holds roughly 700,000 distinct CDR3 sequences, approximately 29% seen once, with 15% to 19% in the top ten. Comments on this clonotype: What it binds is unknown.

Germline V CDR1 and CDR2: SGHTA, FQGNSA. The V gene lost 7 bases and the J gene lost 4 bases, with 19 bases spanning the gap. The CDR3 is 15 amino acids. The total RNA that was extracted per sample amounted to at least 5 micrograms. The V and J genes are TRBV7-2 and TRBJ1-2; D might be TRBD1 (6 bases). The receptor was derived from a woman older than 75 in good health. Sequencing was done on a sample of blood. In DNA, the CDR3 is TGTGCCAGCACCAAAAGGGCGGGGGCTGCCTATGGCTACACCTTC. The encoded protein is CASTKRAGAAYGYTF.